Listed here are 11 T cell receptor beta chains from one sample, sequenced in a study of blood T cells in healthy people across ages. PCR was performed a second time for about 6 to 11 cycles using a sample-barcoded 5' primer and a J-beta primer mix. Via MiXCR, TCRdb re-called the 5' RACE reads, giving one row per CDR3 protein. Among hundreds of thousands of distinct CDR3 sequences listed, approximately 25% were seen once. These data are also associated with another study on T cells of mothers and their children.

The sample comprised blood. The origin of the receptors is a boy younger than 18 in good health.

This clonotype has just a few counts. The J gene is TRBJ2-1, the V gene TRBV4-3; D may be TRBD2 (6 bases). V lost 0 bases, J lost 9 bases, and 9 bases lay in between. In germline, CDR1 is LGHNA, CDR2 YSLEER. The CDR3 is 13 residues long. CDR3 residues: CASSQDLGGEQFF. CDR3 DNA: TGCGCCAGCAGCCAAGATCTGGGAGGTGAGCAGTTCTTC.

A word on this clonotype: Given the absence of the conserved phenylalanine or tryptophan at the CDR3 end, a read error is likely. The V call is TRBV19, the J call TRBJ2-7, with 8 nucleotides matching TRBD1. V lost 2 bases to trimming and J lost 1 base; unmatched junction nucleotides: 1. CDR1 LNHDA and CDR2 SQIVND come from the germline V gene (reference sequence). The CDR3 loop spans 14 amino acids. In nucleotides, the CDR3 is TGTGCCAGTAGTATAACAGGGGGGTCCTACGAGCAGTACCTC. As protein: CASSITGGSYEQYL.

The CDR3 loop is CSALGQISYEQYF. CDR3 nucleotide sequence: TGCAGTGCTTTGGGACAGATCTCCTACGAGCAGTACTTC. This sequence joins TRBV20-1 and TRBJ2-7; 7 nucleotides agree with TRBD1. Germline CDR1 and CDR2: DFQATT and SNEGSKA (reference sequence). V lost 5 bases, J lost 0 bases, and 4 bases stayed unmatched. This CDR3 spans 13 amino acids.

This chain links TRBV5-6 with TRBJ2-7; 10 nucleotides line up with TRBD1. Germline CDR1 is SGHDT and CDR2 is YYEEEE. CDR3 length: 16 residues. After removal of 4 bases from V and 6 bases from J, the junction contained 13 bases not matched to a gene. The CDR3 DNA is TGTGCCAGCAGCCCGGACAGGGGGAGCGCGTATTCCGAGCAGTACTTC. Translating gives CASSPDRGSAYSEQYF.

CDR3 region: CASSLPQAGRGDTQYF. DNA for the CDR3: TGTGCCAGCAGTTTACCCCAAGCGGGGAGAGGAGATACGCAGTATTTT. The chain couples TRBV28 to TRBJ2-3; 7 bases agree with TRBD2. The germline V gene encodes CDR1 MDHEN and CDR2 SYDVKM. This CDR3 is built from 16 residues. The V and J ends lost 2 bases and 5 bases, in that order; junction bases with no gene match: 10.

Note on this clonotype: This likely comes from a read error, as the CDR3 has no conserved phenylalanine or tryptophan at its end. The gene calls are TRBV3-1 and TRBJ2-5, with 7 bases matching TRBD1. The CDR3 covers 16 residues. CDR1 and CDR2 from the germline V gene are LGHDT and YNNKEL (reference sequence). Trimming at V came to 1 base and at J to 5 bases, leaving 10 bases not matched to a gene. The CDR3 DNA reads as TGTGCCAGCAGCCAAGCAGTGGCAGGGGGTTCGGAGACCCAGTACGTC. Amino acids: CASSQAVAGGSETQYV.

The rearrangement joins TRBV7-9 to TRBJ1-1, with D unclear. The CDR3 spans 14 residues. Between the trimmed V and J ends, which lost 3 bases and 3 bases, there was a span of 11 bases. The germline V gene has CDR1 SEHNR and CDR2 FQNEAQ (reference sequence). Here the CDR3 reads CASSLYAADTEAFF. The DNA for the CDR3 is TGTGCCAGCAGCTTGTACGCAGCAGACACTGAAGCTTTCTTT.

This clonotype was counted only a few times. V gene TRBV5-6 combines with J gene TRBJ2-7, with TRBD2 matching 9 bases. CDR1 is SGHDT and CDR2 is YYEEEE in the germline V gene. This CDR3 comprises 17 residues. V shed 3 bases, J shed 7 bases, and the junction held 17 bases outside the gene matches. CDR3 coding DNA: TGTGCCAGCAGCTGTGTGCGGGAGGGCCCCCGGGAAGAAGAGCAGTACTTC. As protein: CASSCVREGPREEEQYF.

The table lists this clonotype with a few counts. J is TRBJ2-5 and V is TRBV20-1; 9 positions match TRBD2. The CDR3 has 16 residues. J gave up 5 bases and V 0 bases, and 10 bases lay outside the gene matches. Germline V lookup: CDR1 DFQATT, CDR2 SNEGSKA (reference sequence). The CDR3 loop is CSARDMGGRALETQYF. The DNA for the CDR3 is TGCAGTGCTAGAGATATGGGCGGGAGGGCCTTGGAGACCCAGTACTTC.

This clonotype was counted between two and nine times. The rearrangement joins TRBV27 to TRBJ2-1; 8 nucleotides agree with TRBD1. There are 13 residues in the CDR3. Germline CDR1 reads MNHEY; CDR2 reads SMNVEV (reference sequence). V trimming: 7 bases; J trimming: 3 bases; junction bases outside the gene matches: 2. CDR3: CASKQGGYNEQFF. CDR3 nucleotides: TGTGCCAGCAAACAGGGGGGCTACAATGAGCAGTTCTTC.

This clonotype has only a few counts. The CDR3 DNA sequence: TGCAGTGCTAGTCAGGGGATGGTTGAAAAACTGTTTTTT. This encodes CSASQGMVEKLFF. The chain is built from TRBV20-1 and TRBJ1-4, with D tentatively TRBD1 (6 bases). In germline, CDR1 is DFQATT, CDR2 SNEGSKA (reference sequence). Trimming took off 3 bases at V and 7 bases at J, with 12 bases between the two ends. The CDR3 extends over 13 amino acids.